This entry lists 10 T cell receptor beta chains sequenced from one sample in a study of T cell repertoires in cytomegalovirus infection. These receptors are not linked to any known antigen. MiXCR was run by TCRdb on the reads, yielding one entry per CDR3 protein. The sample consists of approximately 990,000 distinct CDR3 sequences, about 33% of them appearing once. The sequencing used cultured CD8+ T cells from PBMCs, collected from culture after CMV antigen stimulation. These receptor sequences come from a human donor in good health (CMV status not recorded). Some clones in this sample may be carry-over from other donors' samples.

V is TRBV3-1 and J is TRBJ2-1, with 11 bases identical to TRBD2. V lost 0 bases, J lost 3 bases, and 16 bases stayed unmatched. The CDR3 has 21 residues. Germline V gene sequence: CDR1 LGHDT, CDR2 YNNKEL (reference sequence). CDR3 protein: CASSQDLWLAGGPQLYNEQFF. The CDR3 region has the DNA TGTGCCAGCAGCCAAGATCTGTGGCTAGCGGGGGGTCCTCAACTCTACAATGAGCAGTTCTTC.

The chain carries TRBV4-1 and TRBJ1-2; D remains unclear. Germline lookup yields CDR1 MGHRA and CDR2 YSYEKL. The germline V and J ends were trimmed by 0 bases and 6 bases, with 8 bases remaining between them. This CDR3 spans 13 amino acids. The CDR3 region has the DNA TGCGCCAGCAGCCAAGAAGTATCTCATGGCTACACCTTC. Translated: CASSQEVSHGYTF.

This clonotype was found many times. The chain joins TRBV7-2 to TRBJ2-2; no clear D gene. Looked up from germline, CDR1 is SGHTA and CDR2 is FQGNSA. V lost 5 bases and J 2 bases, leaving 12 bases between the germline ends. CDR3 length equals 15 residues. The CDR3 DNA follows: TGTGCCAGCAGCCCCCCCCCCTTAAACACCGGGGAGCTGTTTTTT. Translating gives CASSPPPLNTGELFF.

At least ten counts were recorded for this clonotype. The chain couples TRBV4-1 to TRBJ2-1; D is ambiguous. CDR3 length: 14 amino acids. V was trimmed by 0 bases and J by 3 bases, leaving 6 bases between them. CDR1 is MGHRA, CDR2 YSYEKL, per germline. The CDR3 nucleotides are TGCGCCAGCAGCCAAGAAGCCAGCTACAATGAGCAGTTCTTC. Translated: CASSQEASYNEQFF.

The chain uses TRBV6-2 or TRBV6-3 and TRBJ1-2, with D unclear. V was pared by 2 bases and J by 4 bases, with 5 bases between. CDR1 and CDR2 from the germline V gene are MNHEY and SVGEGT. CDR3 length: 12 residues. The CDR3 protein is CASSYGVYGYTF. In DNA, the CDR3 is TGTGCCAGCAGTTACGGGGTCTATGGCTACACCTTC.

This clonotype was found a few times. This chain uses TRBV4-3 with TRBJ2-1, with 7 positions matching TRBD1. The V segment lost 1 base and the J segment 8 bases; nucleotides outside the gene matches: 5. Germline loops: CDR1 LGHNA, CDR2 YSLEER. This CDR3 comprises 14 residues. As DNA, the CDR3 is TGCGCCAGCAGCCAAGTAGACAGGGTCGATGAGCAGTTCTTC. Translated, it gives CASSQVDRVDEQFF.

This sequence joins TRBV7-9 and TRBJ2-5; D is unclear. The CDR3 sequence is 14 residues long. Germline CDR1 and CDR2: SEHNR and FQNEAQ (reference sequence). V dropped 5 bases and J dropped 4 bases, with 14 bases sitting between them. The CDR3 sequence is CASSPGVWPETQYF. CDR3 DNA sequence: TGTGCCAGCAGCCCCGGAGTGTGGCCAGAGACCCAGTACTTC.

This clonotype was seen at least ten times. This chain joins TRBV7-6 and TRBJ2-5; TRBD2 is a possible D gene (6 bases). Germline CDR1 SGHVS, CDR2 FNYEAQ. This CDR3 has 15 residues. V was cut by 6 bases and J by 2 bases, with 16 bases left in between. The CDR3 protein is CASRSRDFPQETQYF. DNA of the CDR3: TGTGCCAGCAGATCCCGGGACTTCCCTCAAGAGACCCAGTACTTC.

The V and J genes are TRBV7-8 and TRBJ2-3, with 8 bases lining up with TRBD2. CDR1 and CDR2 from the germline V gene are SGHVS and FQNEAQ. The CDR3 length is 18 residues. The V gene end was trimmed by 2 bases and the J gene end by 3 bases; junction bases not matched to a gene: 13. As DNA, the CDR3 is TGTGCCAGCAGCTTATGGGAGGTTAGCGGGGTTGTGACAGATACGCAGTATTTT. Its translation is CASSLWEVSGVVTDTQYF. Complete variable domain (other parts from reference TRBV7-8 and TRBJ2-3): GAGVSQSPRYKVAKRGQDVALRCDPISGHVSLFWYQQALGQGPEFLTYFQNEAQLDKSGLPSDRFFAERPEGSVSTLKIQRTQQEDSAVYLCASSLWEVSGVVTDTQYFGPGTRLTVL.

The chain uses TRBV7-9 and TRBJ2-5, with D maybe TRBD2 (5 bases). The germline V and J ends were trimmed by 3 bases and 2 bases, with 16 bases remaining between them. The CDR3 loop spans 16 amino acids. Germline CDR1 SEHNR, CDR2 FQNEAQ (reference sequence). DNA for the CDR3: TGTGCCAGCAGCTTGGGTCCCCGGGGATGGCAAGAGACCCAGTACTTC. Residues: CASSLGPRGWQETQYF.